Sequencing of this T cell receptor beta chain was carried out in a study of CD8+ T cells in alopecia areata. General study points: Lesional scalp, notably in alopecia totalis/universalis, had clonality above that of normal scalp.

From germline, CDR1 is PRHDT and CDR2 FYEKMQ (reference sequence). CDR3 size: 17 residues. Trimming cost V 0 bases and J 6 bases; bases outside gene matches: 7. To note about this clone: Its target is not known.

Treatment specified: oral pan-JAK inhibitor, 5-10 mg twice daily. CD4+ and CD8+ T cells were sorted from PBMCs. Extraction and reverse transcription of RNA yielded cDNA as the sequencing template. Clones were read by immunoSEQ multiplex PCR, and TCRdb kept only the in-frame ones, dropping some. The table records around 100,000 clones, roughly 55% of them present only once. This material consisted of CD8+ T cells sorted from blood, taken at week 24, from a patient treated with tofacitinib. This TCR was recovered from a human donor with alopecia areata. V and J are TRBV13 and TRBJ2-2; TRBD1 aligns across 10 bases. The CDR3 region has the DNA TGTGCCAGCAGCTTAGGCCCCGGGACAGGGGTCTCCGGGGAGCTGTTTTTT. Amino acids: CASSLGPGTGVSGELFF. Variable domain in full (rest from reference TRBV13 and TRBJ2-2): AAGVIQSPRHLIKEKRETATLKCYPIPRHDTVYWYQQGPGQDPQFLISFYEKMQSDKGSIPDRFSAQQFSDYHSELNMSSLELGDSALYFCASSLGPGTGVSGELFFGEGSRLTVL.